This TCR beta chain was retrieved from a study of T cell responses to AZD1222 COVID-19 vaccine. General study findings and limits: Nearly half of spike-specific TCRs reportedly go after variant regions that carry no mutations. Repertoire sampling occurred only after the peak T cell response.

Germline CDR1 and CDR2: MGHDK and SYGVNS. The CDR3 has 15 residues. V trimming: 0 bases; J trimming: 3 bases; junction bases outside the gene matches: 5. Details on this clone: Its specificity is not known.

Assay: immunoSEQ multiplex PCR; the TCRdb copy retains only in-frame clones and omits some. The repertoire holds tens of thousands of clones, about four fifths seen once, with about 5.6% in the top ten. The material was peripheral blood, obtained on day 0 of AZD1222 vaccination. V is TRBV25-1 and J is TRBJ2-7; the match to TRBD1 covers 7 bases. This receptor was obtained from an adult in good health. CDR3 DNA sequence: TGTGCCAGCAGTGAATACTCCGACAGGGTCTACGAGCAGTACTTC. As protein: CASSEYSDRVYEQYF.